Each of the 31 T cell receptor beta chains below was sequenced from the same sample in a study of T cell changes during pregnancy in multiple sclerosis. TCRdb keeps only in-frame clones here, not all; method: immunoSEQ multiplex PCR. This table has around 50,000 clones, 90% to 95% appearing once. Sequencing used CD4+ T cells from peripheral blood mononuclear cells, obtained in the second trimester of pregnancy. All receptors come from a female donor with multiple sclerosis, enrolled in a pregnancy study.

This clone was counted between two and nine times. The CDR3 reads CASSGGTGYGYTF. In DNA, the CDR3 is TGTGCCAGCTCCGGCGGGACAGGTTATGGCTACACCTTC. This chain connects TRBV6-6 to TRBJ1-2; 8 bases map to TRBD1. Looked up from germline, CDR1 is MNHNY and CDR2 is SVGAGI (reference sequence). The CDR3 length is 13 residues. The J segment lost 5 bases and the V segment lost 8 bases, leaving 7 bases of the junction unmatched.

The rearrangement links TRBV2 to TRBJ1-5, with TRBD1 identical over 7 bases. V lost 6 bases, J lost 4 bases, and 3 bases stayed unmatched. Germline assignment: CDR1 SNHLY and CDR2 FYNNEI. This CDR3 is built from 13 residues. The CDR3 sequence is CASRGQENQPQHF. In DNA form, the CDR3 reads TGTGCCAGCAGAGGACAGGAGAATCAGCCCCAGCATTTT.

This chain links TRBV11-1 with TRBJ2-7; D is undetermined. Looked up from germline, CDR1 is SGHAT and CDR2 is FQDESV (reference sequence). Trimming left V 2 bases short and J 1 base short, with 9 bases between. The CDR3 covers 14 residues. The CDR3: CASSLLRSSYEQYF. CDR3 in DNA: TGTGCCAGCAGCTTACTCCGGAGTTCCTACGAGCAGTACTTC.

V is TRBV7-8 and J is TRBJ2-1, with TRBD1 matching 9 bases. Germline trimming cut 5 bases from V and 4 bases from J; bases unmatched to any gene: 12. CDR1 is SGHVS and CDR2 is FQNEAQ in the germline V gene. The CDR3 sequence is 17 residues long. In nucleotides, the CDR3 is TGTGCCAGCAGCAAGGGACAGGGAGGGTCTTTTTACAATGAGCAGTTCTTC. It translates to CASSKGQGGSFYNEQFF.

The V and J genes are TRBV2 and TRBJ2-2, with D perhaps TRBD1 (6 bases). The length of the CDR3 is 14 residues. The V and J ends lost 6 bases and 4 bases respectively, with 12 bases between them. Per germline, CDR1 SNHLY and CDR2 FYNNEI. In DNA, the CDR3 is TGTGCCAGCAGGATGGGGGCGAGCACCGGGGAGCTGTTTTTT. Translating gives CASRMGASTGELFF. The variable domain in full, with the rest retrieved from reference TRBV2 and TRBJ2-2, is EPEVTQTPSHQVTQMGQEVILRCVPISNHLYFYWYRQILGQKVEFLVSFYNNEISEKSEIFDDQFSVERPDGSNFTLKIRSTKLEDSAMYFCASRMGASTGELFFGEGSRLTVL.

The chain links TRBV2 to TRBJ2-7, with D maybe TRBD2 (6 bases). Deletions cut 0 bases from V and 6 bases from J, with 9 bases between. The germline V gene encodes CDR1 SNHLY and CDR2 FYNNEI. CDR3 length equals 13 residues. CDR3 sequence reads: CASSEAGGIEQYF. CDR3 DNA: TGTGCCAGCAGTGAAGCGGGAGGAATCGAGCAGTACTTC.

V and J are TRBV5-6 and TRBJ2-7, with D possibly TRBD1 on 6 matching bases. Germline-derived CDR1 and CDR2 are SGHDT and YYEEEE. With 4 bases removed from V and 6 bases from J, the gap between germline ends came to 20 bases. This CDR3 comprises 15 residues. The CDR3 DNA reads TGTGCCAGCAGCCTTCAAGGGGGACCCTTCCTCGAGCAGTACTTC. As protein: CASSLQGGPFLEQYF.

The rearrangement uses TRBV2 and TRBJ2-7; TRBD2 matches at 10 bases. Germline assignment: CDR1 SNHLY and CDR2 FYNNEI. V lost 0 bases and J lost 3; bases outside the gene matches: 5. The CDR3 loop spans 16 amino acids. For the CDR3, the DNA is TGTGCCAGCAGTGAAGCGGCCACTAGCGGGGACTACGAGCAGTACTTC. This translates into CASSEAATSGDYEQYF.

The chain recombines TRBV4-1 with TRBJ2-7, with D possibly being TRBD1 (6 bases). The CDR3 has 13 amino acids. Trimming left V 2 bases short and J 7 bases short, with 12 bases between. In germline, CDR1 is MGHRA, CDR2 YSYEKL. CDR3 bases: TGCGCCAGCAGCCAAACCTTAACAGGGGAGCAGTACTTC. Translation gives CASSQTLTGEQYF.

The V gene is TRBV7-9, the J gene TRBJ2-1; D call uncertain. This CDR3 is 16 amino acids long. V was pared by 4 bases and J by 6 bases, with 19 bases between. Germline V gene lookup returns CDR1 SEHNR and CDR2 FQNEAQ (reference sequence). The CDR3 region has the DNA TGTGCCAGCAGCTCCACCCTAGATTCTGCCACCAATGAGCAGTTCTTC. Its protein is CASSSTLDSATNEQFF.

The chain combines TRBV2 with TRBJ1-5; D possibly corresponds to TRBD1 (6 bases). CDR1 is SNHLY and CDR2 is FYNNEI in the germline V gene. The CDR3 extends over 15 amino acids. V lost 4 bases to trimming and J lost 1 base, with 11 bases between them. The CDR3 DNA reads as TGTGCCAGCAGTGCCAGGGGTGCGAGCAATCAGCCCCAGCATTTT. Protein: CASSARGASNQPQHF.

The chain combines TRBV19 with TRBJ1-2, with TRBD1 identical over 8 bases. Germline V gene sequence: CDR1 LNHDA, CDR2 SQIVND (reference sequence). The CDR3 has 12 residues. V dropped 9 bases and J dropped 8; count of bases not matched to a gene: 8. The CDR3 here is CASLTGAGGYTF. For the CDR3, the DNA is TGTGCCAGCTTGACAGGGGCTGGGGGCTACACCTTC.

The chain is built from TRBV11-2 and TRBJ1-1; a possible D gene is TRBD1 (5 bases). Trimming stripped 4 bases from V and 7 bases from J, with 13 bases between. CDR1 and CDR2 from the germline V gene are SGHAT and FQNNGV. This CDR3 has 13 residues. CDR3 loop: CASSSAGNGEAFF. As DNA, the CDR3 is TGTGCCAGCAGCTCCGCAGGGAACGGTGAAGCTTTCTTT.

The J gene is TRBJ1-2, the V gene TRBV19; 8 nucleotides agree with TRBD1. The V and J ends lost 5 bases and 2 bases, in that order; junction bases with no gene match: 10. The CDR3 is 16 amino acids. Germline V gene data show CDR1 as LNHDA and CDR2 as SQIVND (reference sequence). Here the CDR3 reads CASSGEVRGLNYGYTF. In DNA form, the CDR3 reads TGTGCCAGTAGTGGGGAGGTCAGGGGGCTGAACTATGGCTACACCTTC.

This chain links TRBV5-1 with TRBJ1-4; 7 bases map to TRBD1. Per the germline V gene, CDR1 is SGHRS and CDR2 is YFSETQ. The CDR3 is made up of 13 amino acids. With V trimmed by 0 bases and J by 7 bases, 0 bases remained unmatched. As DNA, the CDR3 is TGCGCCAGCAGCTTGGACAGGGGTGAAAAACTGTTTTTT. This translates into CASSLDRGEKLFF.

The CDR3 coding sequence is TGTGCCAGCAGGTACAAAGCGGGGCAAGTCTCCCCCAACGTCCTGACTTTC. Translating gives CASRYKAGQVSPNVLTF. The gene calls are TRBV7-9 and TRBJ2-6; 7 nucleotides align to TRBD2. Trimming removed 6 bases from V and 8 bases from J; junction bases left unmatched: 16. The CDR3 extends over 17 amino acids. The germline gives CDR1 SEHNR, CDR2 FQNEAQ (reference sequence).

The chain links TRBV27 to TRBJ1-1, with a possible D match to TRBD1 (6 bases). This CDR3 contains 16 residues. CDR1 is MNHEY and CDR2 is SMNVEV in the germline V gene (reference sequence). Trimming shortened V by 2 bases and J by 3 bases, and 16 bases separated the two germline ends. The CDR3 loop reads CASSLRVGQWDTEAFF. DNA for the CDR3: TGTGCCAGCAGTTTAAGGGTCGGACAGTGGGACACTGAAGCTTTCTTT.

This clone was recorded only once. The CDR3 sequence is CASSVEGANLYGYTF. CDR3 nucleotides: TGTGCCAGCAGTGTGGAGGGGGCGAACCTCTATGGCTACACCTTC. The V call is TRBV6-1, the J call TRBJ1-2; 7 bases align to TRBD1. The CDR3 runs to 15 residues. Germline V CDR1 and CDR2: MNHNS, SASEGT. Trimming at V came to 4 bases and at J to 4 bases, leaving 9 bases not matched to a gene.

This sequence joins TRBV21-1 and TRBJ1-1. TRBV21-1 is assigned pseudogene status. The CDR3 is 15 residues long. CDR3 sequence: CASSALVGTVPEAFF. In DNA, the CDR3 is TGTGCCAGCAGCGCTCTTGTTGGGACTGTCCCTGAAGCTTTCTTT.

The chain is built from TRBV6-1 and TRBJ2-2; D perhaps matches TRBD1 (6 bases). The germline CDR1 and CDR2 sequences are MNHNS and SASEGT. The CDR3 sequence is 14 residues long. V was trimmed by 1 base and J by 6 bases, leaving 9 bases between them. The CDR3 region is CASSEEGVAGELFF. CDR3 coding DNA: TGTGCCAGCAGTGAAGAGGGGGTTGCCGGGGAGCTGTTTTTT.

The chain couples TRBV27 to TRBJ2-1; D may be TRBD2 (6 bases). The germline gives CDR1 MNHEY, CDR2 SMNVEV (reference sequence). Deletions cut 3 bases from V and 5 bases from J, with 14 bases between. CDR3 size: 15 residues. The CDR3 DNA follows: TGTGCCAGCAGTTTTTTTAGCGGAAACAACAATGAGCAGTTCTTC. Translation: CASSFFSGNNNEQFF.

This chain links TRBV29-1 with TRBJ2-5; 8 bases align to TRBD1. This CDR3 region has 13 residues. Germline assignment: CDR1 SQVTM and CDR2 ANQGSEA. V shed 7 bases and J 7 bases; nucleotides not matched to a gene: 11. CDR3 sequence (DNA): TGCAGCGGAGGGACAGGCCATAGGGGGACCCAGTACTTC. It translates to CSGGTGHRGTQYF.

This clone was detected only once. J is TRBJ2-1 and V is TRBV5-1, with TRBD1 matching over 7 bases. The CDR3 totals 16 residues. After removal of 4 bases from V and 3 bases from J, the junction contained 10 bases not matched to a gene. Germline V gene lookup returns CDR1 SGHRS and CDR2 YFSETQ. The CDR3 reads CASSPDPGQNYNEQFF. The CDR3 nucleotides read TGCGCCAGCAGCCCGGACCCGGGACAGAACTACAATGAGCAGTTCTTC.

The chain joins TRBV6-1 to TRBJ1-5; a possible D gene is TRBD1 (5 bases). With 8 bases removed from V and 0 bases from J, the gap between germline ends came to 14 bases. This CDR3 contains 15 residues. Germline CDR1 reads MNHNS; CDR2 reads SASEGT. This CDR3 is CASLIGGGSNQPQHF. The DNA for the CDR3 is TGTGCCAGCTTGATCGGGGGGGGTAGCAATCAGCCCCAGCATTTT.

As DNA, the CDR3 is TGCGCCAGCAGTGAGTCGGTGGGAGGGCTATCGAATGAGCAGTTCTTC. It is translated as CASSESVGGLSNEQFF. The chain links TRBV10-1 to TRBJ2-1; 7 nucleotides match TRBD2. Germline V gene lookup returns CDR1 WNHNN and CDR2 SYGVQD (reference sequence). Unmatched junction bases numbered 9, after V lost 0 bases and J lost 7 bases. The CDR3 has 16 amino acids.

The rearrangement joins TRBV2 to TRBJ2-2; D gene ambiguous. V was pared by 2 bases and J by 1 base, with 8 bases between. Looked up from germline, CDR1 is SNHLY and CDR2 is FYNNEI. CDR3 length: 15 residues. The CDR3 coding sequence is TGTGCCAGCAGTGAATATCGTATGAACACCGGGGAGCTGTTTTTT. Protein: CASSEYRMNTGELFF. Together with reference TRBV2 and TRBJ2-2, the CDR3 gives the full variable domain: EPEVTQTPSHQVTQMGQEVILRCVPISNHLYFYWYRQILGQKVEFLVSFYNNEISEKSEIFDDQFSVERPDGSNFTLKIRSTKLEDSAMYFCASSEYRMNTGELFFGEGSRLTVL.

This clone was recorded once. J is TRBJ1-2 and V is TRBV28; 7 bases agree with TRBD1. CDR1 MDHEN and CDR2 SYDVKM come from the germline V gene. V trimming: 6 bases; J trimming: 4 bases; junction bases outside the gene matches: 8. The CDR3 extends over 14 amino acids. CDR3 DNA: TGTGCCAGCAGATCCCAGGGGGGTCTCTATGGCTACACCTTC. Translated: CASRSQGGLYGYTF.

The chain combines TRBV25-1 with TRBJ1-2; weak D call: TRBD1 (6 bases). CDR3 length: 13 residues. Deletions cut 6 bases from V and 5 bases from J, with 13 bases between. The V gene's germline CDR1 is MGHDK and CDR2 SYGVNS. CDR3 region: CASSAFGQYGYTF. For the CDR3, the DNA is TGTGCCAGCAGCGCCTTCGGACAGTATGGCTACACCTTC.

The chain couples TRBV10-3 to TRBJ2-7; possible D gene TRBD2, 5 bases. Trimming left V 2 bases short and J 6 bases short, with 17 bases between. This CDR3 comprises 15 residues. In germline, CDR1 is ENHRY, CDR2 SYGVKD. CDR3 in amino acids: CAISEILEVTGEQYF. CDR3 nucleotide sequence: TGTGCCATCAGTGAGATACTAGAGGTAACCGGCGAGCAGTACTTC.

This clone was found once. The chain has TRBV28 and TRBJ1-5; 7 nucleotides agree with TRBD1. Germline V gene lookup returns CDR1 MDHEN and CDR2 SYDVKM. Unmatched junction bases numbered 1, after V lost 6 bases and J lost 2 bases. The CDR3 has 13 residues. In nucleotides, the CDR3 is TGTGCCAGCAGCGACAGGGGCAATCAGCCCCAGCATTTT. Protein: CASSDRGNQPQHF.

V usage is TRBV19 and J usage is TRBJ2-6, with a tentative D call TRBD1 (5 bases). V dropped 4 bases and J dropped 2 bases, with 12 bases sitting between them. Germline values: CDR1 LNHDA, CDR2 SQIVND (reference sequence). This CDR3 is 16 amino acids long. The DNA for the CDR3 is TGTGCCAGTAGTAGAGCCAGGGAACCTGGGGCCAACGTCCTGACTTTC. It codes for CASSRAREPGANVLTF.